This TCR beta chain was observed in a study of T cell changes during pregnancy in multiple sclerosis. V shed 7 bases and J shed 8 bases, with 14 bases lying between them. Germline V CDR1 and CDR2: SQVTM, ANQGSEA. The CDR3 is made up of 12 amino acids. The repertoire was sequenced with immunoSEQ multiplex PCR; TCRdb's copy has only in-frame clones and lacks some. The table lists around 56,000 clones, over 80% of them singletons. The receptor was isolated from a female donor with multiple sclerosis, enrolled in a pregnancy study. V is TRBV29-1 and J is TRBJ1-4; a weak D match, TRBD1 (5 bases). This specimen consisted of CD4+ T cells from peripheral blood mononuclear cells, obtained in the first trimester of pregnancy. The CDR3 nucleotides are TGCAGCGCTACGGGGGTTGGAGAAAAACTGTTTTTT. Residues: CSATGVGEKLFF.